These T cell receptor beta chains were read from a single sample in a study of shared clonotypes between healthy human individuals. Sequenced by immunoSEQ multiplex PCR; TCRdb stores in-frame clones only, minus some. This table has 600,000 to 800,000 clones, just under 75% appearing once. Sequencing used memory CD4+ T cells sorted from blood. The receptors originated from a woman aged 30 to 39 in good health. The CDR3 runs from the conserved cysteine through the conserved F or W. D genes are given only for firm matches. Clone size is shown for a subset of rows, as once, few, many or a class of expanded clone.

>many|TRBJ1-1|15|TRBV7-8|.
TGTGCCAGCAGCCAAACAGATAGGGCCAACACTGAAGCTTTCTTT
CASSQTDRANTEAFF
>.|TRBJ2-7|14|TRBV27|.
TGTGCCACTACTGGACCGGGAAGGCACTACGAGCAGTACTTC
CATTGPGRHYEQYF
>.|TRBJ2-5|15|TRBV7-8|TRBD2
TGTGCCAGCAGCTTCGGTGGGACTACCGCGGGGACCCAGTACTTC
CASSFGGTTAGTQYF
>.|TRBJ1-6|16|TRBV30|.
TGTGCCTGGAAGGCTTTAGGGGATTCCTATAATTCACCCCTCCACTTT
CAWKALGDSYNSPLHF
>.|TRBJ2-5|11|TRBV7-9|.
TGTGCCAGCAGCAGACAAGAGACCCAGTACTTC
CASSRQETQYF
>few|TRBJ2-7|12|TRBV6-1|.
TGTGCCAGCAGTGTTAAGAGGGCGGAGCAGTACTTC
CASSVKRAEQYF
>.|TRBJ2-2|14|TRBV21-1|.
TGTGCCAGCAGCAAATTCGGCAGAACCGGGGAGCTGTTTTTT
CASSKFGRTGELFF
>.|TRBJ2-5|15|TRBV4-1|.
TGCGCCAGCAGCCAAGATCATCTGGGGTTTGGGACCCAGTACTTC
CASSQDHLGFGTQYF
>few|TRBJ1-5|13|TRBV7-8|.
TGTGCCAGCAGTTTGTCAGGGGATCAGCCCCAGCATTTT
CASSLSGDQPQHF
>.|TRBJ1-2|13|TRBV7-6|TRBD1
TGTGCCAGCAGCCTGGGACAGGCTCGGGGCTACACCTTC
CASSLGQARGYTF
>.|TRBJ2-1|15|TRBV2|TRBD1
TGTGCCAGCAGTGAAACCTGGACAGGGGGCAATGAGCAGTTCTTC
CASSETWTGGNEQFF
>.|TRBJ2-3|14|TRBV6-5|TRBD2
TGTGCCAGCAGTGCGGGAGCGGGCACAGATACGCAGTATTTT
CASSAGAGTDTQYF
>.|TRBJ1-1|14|TRBV15|.
TGTGCCACCAGCAGAGATTATACGAACACTGAAGCTTTCTTT
CATSRDYTNTEAFF
>.|TRBJ2-7|15|TRBV25-1|TRBD1
TGTGCCAGCAGTGCACCGGGACAGAACTCCTACGAGCAGTACTTC
CASSAPGQNSYEQYF
>few|TRBJ1-1|12|TRBV30|.
TGTGCCTACACGCCCGGGACCGGGGTGGGGTTCTTT
CAYTPGTGVGFF
>.|TRBJ1-2|16|TRBV5-1|TRBD1
TGCGCCAGCAGCGAAGGACCACGACAGGGGAACTATGGCTACACCTTC
CASSEGPRQGNYGYTF
>.|TRBJ2-7|14|TRBV11-2|.
TGTGCCAGCAGCTTTCAAGGAGACTCCTACGAGCAGTACTTC
CASSFQGDSYEQYF
>once|TRBJ1-2|13|TRBV19|.
TGTGCCAGTAGTATAGTGACAGACTATGGCTACACCTTC
CASSIVTDYGYTF
>.|TRBJ2-7|12|TRBV28|.
TGTGCCAGCAGTTTATTCTCCTACGAGCAGTACTTC
CASSLFSYEQYF
>.|TRBJ2-1|14|TRBV19|.
TGTGCCAGTACGACAGGCGGCTCCTACAATGAGCAGTTCTTC
CASTTGGSYNEQFF
>.|TRBJ1-1|11|TRBV5-1|.
TGCGCCAGCAGCATGGGGGGTGAAGCTTTCTTT
CASSMGGEAFF
>.|TRBJ2-7|14|TRBV4-2|.
TGTGCCAGCAGTTTAAGAAGTGGTAGGTTTGAGCAGTACTTC
CASSLRSGRFEQYF
>.|TRBJ1-1|15|TRBV2|.
TGTGCCAGCAGTGATGGAGGGGGAGGAATCGCTGAAGCTTTCTTT
CASSDGGGGIAEAFF
>once|TRBJ2-3|14|TRBV18|.
TGTGCCAGCTCACCGGGTCGGAGCACAGATACGCAGTATTTT
CASSPGRSTDTQYF
>.|TRBJ2-7|15|TRBV7-9|.
TGTGCCAGCAGCTCCGGGGCAGTAGGCTCCTACGAGCAGTACTTC
CASSSGAVGSYEQYF
>few|TRBJ1-5|13|TRBV30|.
TGTGCCTGGAGTGTTTGGGGGGATCAGCCCCAGCATTTT
CAWSVWGDQPQHF
>few|TRBJ2-5|12|TRBV19|TRBD1
TGTGCCACCGGGGACAGGGAAGAGACCCAGTACTTC
CATGDREETQYF
>.|TRBJ2-1|15|TRBV5-1|.
TGCGCCAGCAGCCTGCAGGTGACAGAGTACAATGAGCAGTTCTTC
CASSLQVTEYNEQFF
>.|TRBJ2-1|14|TRBV7-3|.
TGTGCCAGCAGCTTAGACGGGGGGCTGGATGAGCAGTTCTTC
CASSLDGGLDEQFF
>.|TRBJ1-2|19|TRBV28|TRBD1
TGTGCCAGCAGTTTATTTATGGGCCGGGACAGGGGGACTAACTATGGCTACACCTTC
CASSLFMGRDRGTNYGYTF
>.|TRBJ1-4|12|TRBV27|.
TGTGCCAGCAAAATTGGAGATGAAAAACTGTTTTTT
CASKIGDEKLFF
>.|TRBJ2-1|15|TRBV5-1|TRBD2
TGCGCCAGCAGCCTAGGGACTAGCGGGATATGGGAGCAGTTCTTC
CASSLGTSGIWEQFF
>.|TRBJ2-1|13|TRBV7-9|.
TGTGCCAGCAGCTTAGCTATAGGAAATGAGCAGTTCTTC
CASSLAIGNEQFF